The clone carrying this T cell receptor beta chain was observed many times. Its antigen is unidentified. The sample originates from a study of CD8 T cells in ankylosing spondylitis. Findings and limits, study-wide: The authors reported significant enrichment of disease-linked clones in matched ankylosing spondylitis synovial fluid. Made up of under 10 highly homologous variants, a TCR beta motif appeared characteristic of ankylosing spondylitis blood.

TCRdb reprocessed the 5' RACE reads via MiXCR and lists one record per CDR3 protein. The sample has about 42,000 distinct CDR3 sequences; more than 3% are singletons. CDR1 and CDR2 from the germline V gene are SGDLS and YYNGEE. Trimming pared 2 bases from V and 1 base from J, leaving 5 bases between. This CDR3 region has 13 residues. Sequencing was done on a sample of blood, either unsorted or a sorted T cell fraction (not recorded which). The sequence came from a female donor with ankylosing spondylitis or in good health (not recorded which). J is TRBJ2-3 and V is TRBV9; D is uncertain. The DNA for the CDR3 is TGTGCCAGCAGCGTCAGAGGCACAGATACGCAGTATTTT. This translates into CASSVRGTDTQYF.